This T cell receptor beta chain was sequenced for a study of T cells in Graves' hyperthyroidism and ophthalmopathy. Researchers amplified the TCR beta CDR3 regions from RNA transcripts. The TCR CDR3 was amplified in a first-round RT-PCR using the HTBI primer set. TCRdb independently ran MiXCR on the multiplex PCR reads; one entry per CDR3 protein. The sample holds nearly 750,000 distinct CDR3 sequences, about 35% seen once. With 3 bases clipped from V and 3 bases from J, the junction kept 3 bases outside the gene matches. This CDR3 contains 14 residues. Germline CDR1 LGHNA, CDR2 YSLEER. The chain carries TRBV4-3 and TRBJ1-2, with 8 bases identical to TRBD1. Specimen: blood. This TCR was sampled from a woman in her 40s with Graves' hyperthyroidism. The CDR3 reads CASSHRGHHYGYTF. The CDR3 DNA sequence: TGCGCCAGCAGCCACAGGGGGCATCACTATGGCTACACCTTC.